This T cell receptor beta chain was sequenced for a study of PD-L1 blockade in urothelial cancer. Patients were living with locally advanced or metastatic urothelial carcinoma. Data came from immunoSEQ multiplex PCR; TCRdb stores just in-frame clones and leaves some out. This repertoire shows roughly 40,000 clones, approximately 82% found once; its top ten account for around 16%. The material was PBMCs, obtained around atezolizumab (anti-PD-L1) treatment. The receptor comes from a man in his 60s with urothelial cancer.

The chain's CDR3 is CASRLTSIVTDTQYF. In DNA form, the CDR3 reads TGTGCCAGCAGACTGACTAGCATCGTAACAGATACGCAGTATTTT. The chain joins TRBV6-5 to TRBJ2-3; 7 bases align to TRBD2. CDR1 is MNHEY and CDR2 is SVGAGI in the germline V gene. V lost 6 bases and J lost 3; bases outside the gene matches: 9. The CDR3 runs to 15 residues.